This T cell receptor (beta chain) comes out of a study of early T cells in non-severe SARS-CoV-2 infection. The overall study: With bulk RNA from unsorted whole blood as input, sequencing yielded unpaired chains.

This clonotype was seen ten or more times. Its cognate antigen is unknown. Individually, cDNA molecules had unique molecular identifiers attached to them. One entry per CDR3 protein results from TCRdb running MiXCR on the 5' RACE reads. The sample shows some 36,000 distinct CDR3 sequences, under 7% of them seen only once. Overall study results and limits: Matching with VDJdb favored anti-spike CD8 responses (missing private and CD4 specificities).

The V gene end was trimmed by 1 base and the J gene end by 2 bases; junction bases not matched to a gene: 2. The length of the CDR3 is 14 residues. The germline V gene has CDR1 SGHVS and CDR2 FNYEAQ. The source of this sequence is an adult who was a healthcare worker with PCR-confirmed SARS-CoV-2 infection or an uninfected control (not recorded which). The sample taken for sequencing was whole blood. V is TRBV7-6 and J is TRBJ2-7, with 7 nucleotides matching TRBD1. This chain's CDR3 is CASSLGDRTYEQYF. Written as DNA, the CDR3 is TGTGCCAGCAGCTTAGGGGACAGAACCTACGAGCAGTACTTC. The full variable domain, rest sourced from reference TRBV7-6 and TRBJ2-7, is GAGVSQSPRYKVTKRGQDVALRCDPISGHVSLYWYRQALGQGPEFLTYFNYEAQQDKSGLPNDRFSAERPEGSISTLTIQRTEQRDSAMYRCASSLGDRTYEQYFGPGTRLTVT.